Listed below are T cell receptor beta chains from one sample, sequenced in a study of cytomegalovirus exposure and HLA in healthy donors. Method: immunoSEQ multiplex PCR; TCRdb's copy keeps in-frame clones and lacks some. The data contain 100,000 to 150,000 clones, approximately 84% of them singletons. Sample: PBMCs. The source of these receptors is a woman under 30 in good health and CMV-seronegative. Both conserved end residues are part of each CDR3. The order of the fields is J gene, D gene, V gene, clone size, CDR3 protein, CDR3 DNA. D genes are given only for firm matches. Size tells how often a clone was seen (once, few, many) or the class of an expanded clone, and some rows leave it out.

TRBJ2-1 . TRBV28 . CASSLVGLQFF TGTGCCAGCAGTTTGGTAGGACTGCAGTTCTTC
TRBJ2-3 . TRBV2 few CASSGGFTDTQYF TGTGCCAGCAGTGGAGGCTTCACAGATACGCAGTATTTT
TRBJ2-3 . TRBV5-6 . CASSIVASHLPDTQYF TGTGCCAGCAGCATTGTTGCGAGCCACCTCCCAGATACGCAGTATTTT
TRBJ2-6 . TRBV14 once CASSQDLTSAGANVLTF TGTGCCAGCAGCCAAGACCTCACATCAGCTGGGGCCAACGTCCTGACTTTC
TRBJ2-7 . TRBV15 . CATSRSGLGRSSYEQYF TGTGCCACCAGCAGATCGGGGTTAGGCCGCTCATCCTACGAGCAGTACTTC
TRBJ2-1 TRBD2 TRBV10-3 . CAISEGREKTNEQFF TGTGCCATCAGTGAAGGGCGGGAGAAGACCAATGAGCAGTTCTTC
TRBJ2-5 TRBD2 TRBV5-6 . CASSDATGGETQYF TGTGCCAGCAGCGACGCGACGGGGGGAGAGACCCAGTACTTC
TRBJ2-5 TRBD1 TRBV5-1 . CASSRGQLGETQYF TGCGCCAGCAGCCGGGGACAGCTAGGAGAGACCCAGTACTTC
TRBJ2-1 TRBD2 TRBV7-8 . CASSSISSGRAHEQFF TGTGCCAGCAGCTCGATAAGTAGCGGGAGGGCGCATGAGCAGTTCTTC
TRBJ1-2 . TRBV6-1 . CASSEKNGGQGYGYTF TGTGCCAGCAGTGAAAAGAATGGAGGGCAAGGGTATGGCTACACCTTC
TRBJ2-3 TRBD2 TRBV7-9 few CASSKGLAEFTDTQYF TGTGCCAGCAGCAAGGGACTAGCGGAGTTCACAGATACGCAGTATTTT
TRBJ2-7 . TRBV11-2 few CASSPDSSVSSYEQYF TGTGCCAGCAGCCCGGATAGCAGCGTTAGCTCCTACGAGCAGTACTTC
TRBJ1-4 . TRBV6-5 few CASSPSGGSEKLFF TGTGCCAGCAGCCCTTCTGGGGGGAGTGAAAAACTGTTTTTT
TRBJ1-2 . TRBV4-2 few CASSQASGSGDYGYTF TGTGCCAGCAGCCAAGCCTCAGGGTCGGGGGACTATGGCTACACCTTC
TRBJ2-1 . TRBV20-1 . CSASDNEQFF TGCAGTGCTAGCGACAATGAGCAGTTCTTC
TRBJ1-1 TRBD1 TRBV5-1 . CASSGIEGQIVNTEAFF TGCGCCAGCAGCGGGATTGAGGGACAGATCGTGAACACTGAAGCTTTCTTT
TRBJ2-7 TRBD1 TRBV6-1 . CASNHGTGWDEQYF TGTGCCAGCAACCACGGGACAGGGTGGGACGAGCAGTACTTC
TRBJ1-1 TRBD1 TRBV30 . CAWSGDRVSTEAFF TGTGCCTGGAGTGGGGACAGGGTAAGCACTGAAGCTTTCTTT
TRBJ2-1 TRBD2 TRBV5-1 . CASSLVPHSGRTFNEQFF TGCGCCAGCAGCTTGGTACCCCATAGCGGGAGAACCTTCAATGAGCAGTTCTTC
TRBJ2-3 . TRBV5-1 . CASSWRGEGTDTQYF TGCGCCAGCAGCTGGAGGGGCGAGGGAACAGATACGCAGTATTTT
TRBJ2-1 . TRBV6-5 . CASSSVSLGDNEQFF TGTGCCAGCAGTTCGGTATCCCTCGGGGACAATGAGCAGTTCTTC
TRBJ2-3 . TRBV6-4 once CAPRGTFTDTQYF TGTGCCCCCCGGGGGACCTTCACAGATACGCAGTATTTT
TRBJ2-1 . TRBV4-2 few CASSPNRLVYDSEQFF TGTGCCAGCAGCCCGAACCGACTAGTTTATGATAGTGAGCAGTTCTTC
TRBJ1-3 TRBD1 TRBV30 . CAWSVLGQGTGNTIYF TGTGCCTGGAGTGTACTGGGACAGGGGACTGGAAACACCATATATTTT
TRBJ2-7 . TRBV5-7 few CASSFVSYRAYFSYEQYF TGTGCCAGCAGCTTTGTTTCCTACAGGGCCTACTTCTCCTACGAGCAGTACTTC
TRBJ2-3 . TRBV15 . CATSKMGGRGTDTQYF TGTGCCACCAGCAAAATGGGGGGGCGGGGCACAGATACGCAGTATTTT